The 2 T cell receptor beta chains in this list originate from one sample, sequenced in a study of Ad26.COV2.S vaccination and SARS-CoV-2 variants. Sequencing used immunoSEQ multiplex PCR; TCRdb keeps in-frame clones, though not all of them. The profile shows 410,000 or so clones, 90% of them singletons. Noted treatment: over 15 received Ad26.COV2.S at low or high dose, single or two shots; roughly five received placebo; per-sample allocation not given. Collection of the samples took place on day 63 after the first injection of vaccine or placebo. The sequencing here drew on peripheral blood, taken in a trial of Ad26.COV2.S vaccine versus placebo. The receptors shown here come from a person between 18 and 59 years old who received the Ad26.COV2.S COVID-19 vaccine or a placebo.

V usage is TRBV9 and J usage is TRBJ2-1; 8 positions agree with TRBD2. This CDR3 contains 16 residues. Germline CDR1 is SGDLS and CDR2 is YYNGEE. The junction had 6 bases not matched to a gene; V was cut back by 0 bases and J by 4 bases. The CDR3 DNA sequence: TGTGCCAGCAGCGTAGACAGCGGGAGTTCGTACAATGAGCAGTTCTTC. Protein sequence: CASSVDSGSSYNEQFF.

The chain combines TRBV6-2 or TRBV6-3 with TRBJ2-1; 12 bases map to TRBD2. Germline V lookup: CDR1 MNHEY, CDR2 SVGEGT. The CDR3 is 15 residues long. Trimming removed 5 bases from V and 6 bases from J; junction bases left unmatched: 5. The CDR3 region has the DNA TGTGCCAGCAGTAGACTAGCGGGAGTGGGCAATGAGCAGTTCTTC. Translation: CASSRLAGVGNEQFF.